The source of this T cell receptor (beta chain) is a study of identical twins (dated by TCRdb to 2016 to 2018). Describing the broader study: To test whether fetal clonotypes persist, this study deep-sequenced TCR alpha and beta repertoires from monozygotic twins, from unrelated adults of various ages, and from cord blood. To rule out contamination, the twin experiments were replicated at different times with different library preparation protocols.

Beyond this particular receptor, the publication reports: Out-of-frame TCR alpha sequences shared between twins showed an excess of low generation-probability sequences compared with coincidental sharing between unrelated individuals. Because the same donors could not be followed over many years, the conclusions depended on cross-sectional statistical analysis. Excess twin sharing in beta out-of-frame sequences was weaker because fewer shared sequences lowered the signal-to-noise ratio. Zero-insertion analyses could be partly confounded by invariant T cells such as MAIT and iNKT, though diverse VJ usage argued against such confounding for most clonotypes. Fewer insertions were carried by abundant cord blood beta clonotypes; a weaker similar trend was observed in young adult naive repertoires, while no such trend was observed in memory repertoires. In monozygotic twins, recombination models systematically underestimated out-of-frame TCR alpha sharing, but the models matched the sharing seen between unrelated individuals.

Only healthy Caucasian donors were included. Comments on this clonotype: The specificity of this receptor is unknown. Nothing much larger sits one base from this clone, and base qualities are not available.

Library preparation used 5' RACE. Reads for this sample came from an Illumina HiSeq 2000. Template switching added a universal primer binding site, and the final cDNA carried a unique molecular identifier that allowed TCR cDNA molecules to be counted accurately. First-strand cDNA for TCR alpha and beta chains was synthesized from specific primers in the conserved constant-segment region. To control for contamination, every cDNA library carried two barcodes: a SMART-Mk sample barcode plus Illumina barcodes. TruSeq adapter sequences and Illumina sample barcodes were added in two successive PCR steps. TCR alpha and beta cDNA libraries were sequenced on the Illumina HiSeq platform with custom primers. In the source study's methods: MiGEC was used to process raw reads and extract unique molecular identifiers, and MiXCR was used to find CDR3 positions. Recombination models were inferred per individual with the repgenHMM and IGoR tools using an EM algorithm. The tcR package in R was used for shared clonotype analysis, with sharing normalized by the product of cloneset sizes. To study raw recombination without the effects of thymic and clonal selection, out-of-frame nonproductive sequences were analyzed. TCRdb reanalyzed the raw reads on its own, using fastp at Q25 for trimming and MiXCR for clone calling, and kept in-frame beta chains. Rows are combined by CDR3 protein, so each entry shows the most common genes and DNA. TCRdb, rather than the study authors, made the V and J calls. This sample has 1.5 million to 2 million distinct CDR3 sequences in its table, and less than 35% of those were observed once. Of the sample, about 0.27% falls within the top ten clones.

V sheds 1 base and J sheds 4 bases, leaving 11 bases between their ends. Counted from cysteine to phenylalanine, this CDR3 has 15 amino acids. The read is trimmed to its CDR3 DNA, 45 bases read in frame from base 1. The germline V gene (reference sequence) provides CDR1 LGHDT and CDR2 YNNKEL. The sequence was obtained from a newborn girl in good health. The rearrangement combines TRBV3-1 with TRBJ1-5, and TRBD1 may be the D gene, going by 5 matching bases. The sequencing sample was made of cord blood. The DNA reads TGTGCCAGCAGCCAAGGAACAGGAAATAATCAGCCCCAGCATTTT. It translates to CASSQGTGNNQPQHF.